The clone carrying this T cell receptor beta chain occurred many times. Its antigen remains unknown. The data are from a study of T-cell reconstitution after alpha-beta-depleted transplantation in children. General study results and limits: Roughly two months post-transplant, alpha-beta T cells reportedly originated from several hundred graft clones that had expanded. It was newly produced T cells that mostly accounted for T-cell counts and diversity one year after transplant. In some patients, recipient T cells and intrathymic progenitors surviving conditioning explained high day-60 diversity.

V was cut by 3 bases and J by 7 bases, with 12 bases left in between. Per the germline V gene, CDR1 is MDHEN and CDR2 is SYDVKM. The CDR3 runs 14 residues. Preparing the TCRbeta library involved the use of unique molecular identifiers. TCRdb passed the PCR reads through MiXCR, listing each CDR3 protein once. The sample yields around 800,000 distinct CDR3 sequences, around 15% seen once. The sample was PBMCs, mostly from graft donor cells, taken 360 days after TCRalphabeta/CD19-depleted stem cell transplant. The receptor was derived from a male patient younger than 18 who had a stem cell transplant for acute lymphoblastic leukemia, so the T cells may come from the graft donor. This rearrangement joins TRBV28 to TRBJ2-2, with TRBD2 as a possible D gene (6 bases). CDR3 sequence (DNA): TGTGCCAGCAGTTTTGGAGGGAAGGTCGGGGAGCTGTTTTTT. Residues: CASSFGGKVGELFF. Full variable domain (outside the CDR3, taken from reference TRBV28 and TRBJ2-2): DVKVTQSSRYLVKRTGEKVFLECVQDMDHENMFWYRQDPGLGLRLIYFSYDVKMKEKGDIPEGYSVSREKKERFSLILESASTNQTSMYLCASSFGGKVGELFFGEGSRLTVL.